These 5 T cell receptor beta chains came from one sample sequenced in a study of PD-1 blockade in classical Hodgkin lymphoma. The repertoire was sequenced with immunoSEQ multiplex PCR; TCRdb's copy has only in-frame clones and lacks some. Of more than 35,000 clones in the sample, about 91% were seen once. Relapse after autologous stem cell transplantation occurred in every patient, and brentuximab vedotin exposure varied. This material consisted of peripheral blood mononuclear cells (PBMCs), taken before the second cycle of nivolumab. All receptors come from a human donor with classical Hodgkin lymphoma.

As DNA, the CDR3 is TGTGCCAGCAGTTACCCAGCGGTCGCCGGCTACAATGAGCAGTTCTTC. This translates into CASSYPAVAGYNEQFF. The rearrangement joins TRBV6-5 to TRBJ2-1, with D perhaps matching TRBD2 (5 bases). V was clipped by 2 bases and J by 3 bases, with 14 bases between them. Germline-derived CDR1 and CDR2 are MNHEY and SVGAGI. This CDR3 region has 16 residues.

The V gene is TRBV2, the J gene TRBJ2-7, with 7 bases fitting TRBD1. Germline loops: CDR1 SNHLY, CDR2 FYNNEI. J was trimmed by 3 bases and V by 7 bases; bases with no gene match: 9. This CDR3 has 14 residues. The CDR3, as DNA: TGTGCCAGCAAACCGACAGGGTATATCTACGAGCAGTACTTC. Translated: CASKPTGYIYEQYF.

V usage is TRBV27 and J usage is TRBJ1-5; TRBD1 aligns across 7 bases. Germline trimming cut 7 bases from V and 6 bases from J; bases unmatched to any gene: 12. CDR3 length: 15 residues. CDR1 is MNHEY, CDR2 SMNVEV, per germline (reference sequence). This CDR3 reads CASTATGGGGQPQHF. The DNA of the CDR3 is TGTGCCAGCACCGCGACTGGAGGGGGCGGTCAGCCCCAGCATTTT.

V is TRBV27 and J is TRBJ2-7, with 7 bases fitting TRBD1. Germline V CDR1 and CDR2: MNHEY, SMNVEV (reference sequence). V was clipped by 5 bases and J by 2 bases; unmatched bases: 6. There are 14 residues in the CDR3. CDR3 DNA: TGTGCCAGCAGTGTCCTACAGGGGCCCTACGAGCAGTACTTC. This sequence encodes CASSVLQGPYEQYF.

Here the CDR3 reads CASSESVGTEAFF. CDR3 nucleotides: TGTGCCAGCAGTGAATCGGTGGGCACTGAAGCTTTCTTT. V is TRBV6-1 and J is TRBJ1-1; D is unclear. The CDR3 has 13 amino acids. Trimming left V 2 bases short and J 4 bases short, with 8 bases between. The germline gives CDR1 MNHNS, CDR2 SASEGT.